These T cell receptor beta chains were read from a single sample in a study of vaccination and CD4 T cells after COVID-19. These receptors have no identified antigens. TCRdb analysed the PCR reads with MiXCR anew, one entry per CDR3 protein. Of about 9,500 distinct CDR3 sequences in the sample, about 44% are singletons; the top ten hold 20% to 25%. The sample taken for sequencing was CD4+ T cells from blood, cultured in vitro. All receptors come from a human donor in good health. Both conserved end residues are part of each CDR3. D genes are given only for firm matches. A clone size is listed for some rows: how often the clone was seen (once, few, many), or a class if it is expanded.

v_call	d_call	j_call	clone_size	cdr3_nt	cdr3_aa
TRBV19	TRBD1	TRBJ2-6	.	TGTGCCAGTAGTATATTTAGGCAGGGGGCTTGGCACTCTGGGGCCAACGTCCTGACTTTC	CASSIFRQGAWHSGANVLTF
TRBV10-2	.	TRBJ2-3	.	TGCGCCAGCAGTGAGTCCAACGGGAGAGGTGTAGATACGCAGTATTTT	CASSESNGRGVDTQYF
TRBV6-5	.	TRBJ1-6	.	TGTGCCAGCAGTTACGACAGGAATTCACCCCTCCACTTT	CASSYDRNSPLHF
TRBV6-1	.	TRBJ2-7	.	TGTGCCAGCAGGCCCCCAGCGCCCTCCTACGAGCAGTACTTC	CASRPPAPSYEQYF
TRBV28	.	TRBJ1-5	few	TGTGCCAGCAGTCCGGAGCCCGGGTTGGGTGGGTGGTCTAATCAGCCCCAGCATTTT	CASSPEPGLGGWSNQPQHF
TRBV6-5	.	TRBJ2-4	.	TGTGCCAGCAGTTCCTTATCGGGAGTCAAAAACATTCAGTACTTC	CASSSLSGVKNIQYF
TRBV6-5	.	TRBJ1-3	.	TGTGCCAGCAGTCCCTCGACGGCACGCTCTGGAAACACCATATATTTT	CASSPSTARSGNTIYF
TRBV5-1	TRBD2	TRBJ2-3	.	TGCGCCAGCAGCTTGGAGGCGGGAGGACGCACAGATACGCAGTATTTT	CASSLEAGGRTDTQYF
TRBV6-2/TRBV6-3	.	TRBJ1-5	few	TGTGCCAGCAGTTACTCGAAGGTAACAGGGAATCAGCCCCAGCATTTT	CASSYSKVTGNQPQHF
TRBV6-1	TRBD1	TRBJ1-1	.	TGTGCCAGCCACCCCAGGGGGATGGGGACTGAAGCTTTCTTT	CASHPRGMGTEAFF
TRBV27	TRBD2	TRBJ2-7	.	TGTGCCAGCAGTATTCGGACTAGCGGGAGGCCCTACGAGCAGTACTTC	CASSIRTSGRPYEQYF
TRBV11-2	.	TRBJ1-1	.	TGTGCCAGCAGCTGGGGTATATCCACTGAAGCTTTCTTT	CASSWGISTEAFF
TRBV15	TRBD1	TRBJ1-4	.	TGTGCCACCAGCAGAGATTACAGGGGAGGGGAAAAACTGTTTTTT	CATSRDYRGGEKLFF
TRBV5-1	.	TRBJ2-2	.	TGCGCCAGCAGCTTTGAGGGAAGCGAGGCCGGGGAGCTGTTTTTT	CASSFEGSEAGELFF
TRBV7-2	TRBD2	TRBJ2-1	.	TGTGCCAGCAGCATCCAGCCGGGGGGTTCCCCAAATGAGCAGTTCTTC	CASSIQPGGSPNEQFF
TRBV15	TRBD1	TRBJ1-1	.	TGTGCCACCAGCAGAGGGAGGGGGCTAACTGAAGCTTTCTTT	CATSRGRGLTEAFF
TRBV2	.	TRBJ1-2	.	TGTGCCAGCAGGAGACAGCTACTCAACTATGGCTACACCTTC	CASRRQLLNYGYTF
TRBV20-1	TRBD1	TRBJ1-2	few	TGCAGTGCTGTTGACAGGGATAGGGATGGCTACACCTTC	CSAVDRDRDGYTF
TRBV10-1	TRBD1	TRBJ1-2	few	TGCGCCAGCAGTCCCGGGACAGGGCTGGGCTACACCTTC	CASSPGTGLGYTF
TRBV19	.	TRBJ1-1	few	TGTGCCAGTAGTATCCCATACAACACTGAAGCTTTCTTT	CASSIPYNTEAFF
TRBV11-1	.	TRBJ1-6	few	TGTGCCAGCAGCTTAAGTTCCGGTTCACCCCTCCACTTT	CASSLSSGSPLHF
TRBV19	.	TRBJ1-2	.	TGTGCCAGTAGTCCCCGTGCAGCTTCTAACTATGGCTACACCTTC	CASSPRAASNYGYTF
TRBV18	.	TRBJ1-5	.	TGTGCCAGCTCACCAACTCTGCTTGGGGTTCGCCAGCCCCAGCATTTT	CASSPTLLGVRQPQHF
TRBV30	.	TRBJ1-4	.	TGTGCCTGGAGTGGGGGGGCTCATGAAAAACTGTTTTTT	CAWSGGAHEKLFF
TRBV19	.	TRBJ2-6	.	TGTGCCAGTAGTATAGTAGATTTCCAAACCTCTGGGGCCAACGTCCTGACTTTC	CASSIVDFQTSGANVLTF
TRBV27	.	TRBJ2-2	few	TGTGCCAGCAGGGCGGGGGCCCTCAACACCGGGGAGCTGTTTTTT	CASRAGALNTGELFF
TRBV20-1	.	TRBJ1-1	few	TGCAGTGCTAAGGGTGGTACTGAAGCTTTCTTT	CSAKGGTEAFF
TRBV7-2	.	TRBJ2-7	few	TGTGCCAGCAGCCCGAATCTCTACGAGCAGTACTTC	CASSPNLYEQYF
TRBV30	TRBD2	TRBJ2-3	few	TGTGCCTGGAGTTCGGGGGGGCCCGCAGATACGCAGTATTTT	CAWSSGGPADTQYF
TRBV2	.	TRBJ1-6	.	TGTGCCAGCAGTGATTGGAACAATTCACCCCTCCACTTT	CASSDWNNSPLHF
TRBV25-1	TRBD2	TRBJ2-1	.	TGTGCCAGCAGTGAGGTTGCGGGAGGTCCCTACAATGAGCAGTTCTTC	CASSEVAGGPYNEQFF
TRBV4-1	.	TRBJ1-1	.	TGCGCCAGCAGCCCGGTGAACAGGGTGAACACTGAAGCTTTCTTT	CASSPVNRVNTEAFF